A single sample gave rise to the 10 T cell receptor beta chains below, sequenced in a study of control samples from healthy donors and cancer patients. The table came from immunoSEQ multiplex PCR; TCRdb's copy has only in-frame clones and leaves some out. This sample has some 44,000 clones; around 70% occur once, and the top ten carry 17%. Sequencing was carried out using formalin-fixed, paraffin-embedded tissue. These TCRs come from a male donor with melanoma.

This clone was detected once. The chain joins TRBV5-1 to TRBJ2-1, with D unresolved. V lost 0 bases and J lost 4, with 5 bases in between. The CDR3 covers 13 residues. In germline, CDR1 is SGHRS, CDR2 YFSETQ. The DNA of the CDR3 is TGCGCCAGCAGCTTGGTTAGGTACAATGAGCAGTTCTTC. Its protein is CASSLVRYNEQFF.

This clone was counted a single time. This sequence joins TRBV19 and TRBJ2-1; D is perhaps TRBD2 (6 bases). V gave up 6 bases and J gave up 6 bases, with 12 bases separating them. Per germline, CDR1 LNHDA and CDR2 SQIVND (reference sequence). CDR3 length: 13 residues. CDR3 bases: TGTGCCAGTAGAAGACTAGGTTCCAATGAGCAGTTCTTC. This gives the protein CASRRLGSNEQFF.

The CDR3 region has the DNA TGTGCCAGCAGAAATATTCACAGGGGATCGGTAGCTTTCTTT. Residues: CASRNIHRGSVAFF. The chain recombines TRBV6-5 with TRBJ1-1, with 7 bases lining up with TRBD1. Germline V CDR1 and CDR2: MNHEY, SVGAGI. J was trimmed by 10 bases and V by 6 bases; bases with no gene match: 14. The CDR3 length is 14 residues.

This clone was observed a few times. J is TRBJ1-1 and V is TRBV20-1; D gene unclear. Germline V CDR1 and CDR2: DFQATT, SNEGSKA (reference sequence). The CDR3 contains 11 residues. Trimming stripped 6 bases from V and 6 bases from J, with 11 bases between. DNA for the CDR3: TGCAGTGCGCCCCGTTGGTCTGAAGCTTTCTTT. This gives the protein CSAPRWSEAFF.

The chain combines TRBV14 with TRBJ1-3; D not resolved. CDR3 length: 16 residues. The germline gives CDR1 SGHDN, CDR2 FVKESK. Trimming took 1 base from V and 0 from J, leaving 10 bases between them. CDR3 amino acids: CASSQGSRSSGNTIYF. CDR3 bases: TGTGCCAGCAGCCAAGGGAGCCGTTCCTCTGGAAACACCATATATTTT.

The chain recombines TRBV6-2 or TRBV6-3 with TRBJ1-2; a possible D gene is TRBD1 (5 bases). The germline V and J ends were trimmed by 2 bases and 7 bases, with 8 bases remaining between them. The length of the CDR3 is 12 residues. Germline loops: CDR1 MNHEY, CDR2 SVGEGT. In DNA form, the CDR3 reads TGTGCCAGCAGTTACGGGGCTAGTGGCTACACCTTC. Amino acids: CASSYGASGYTF.

The genes are TRBV6-5 and TRBJ1-3; D not certain. Per germline, CDR1 MNHEY and CDR2 SVGAGI. The CDR3 runs to 15 residues. V lost 2 bases, J lost 2 bases, and 10 bases lay in between. CDR3 protein: CASSYGREAGNTIYF. CDR3 nucleotide sequence: TGTGCCAGCAGTTACGGCCGCGAAGCTGGAAACACCATATATTTT.

This chain connects TRBV6-5 to TRBJ2-3; TRBD2 might be the D (5 bases). Germline V gene sequence: CDR1 MNHEY, CDR2 SVGAGI. The V end was cut by 6 bases, the J end by 1 base, with 11 bases between. The CDR3 has 14 residues. The CDR3 spells CASSLARGTDTQYF. CDR3 sequence (DNA): TGTGCCAGCAGCCTCGCGCGGGGCACAGATACGCAGTATTTT.

The V gene is TRBV4-2, the J gene TRBJ2-3; no clear D gene. This CDR3 spans 14 amino acids. V gave up 1 base and J gave up 3 bases, with 8 bases separating them. CDR1 and CDR2 (germline): LGHNA, YNFKEQ. The CDR3 loop is CASSQGSDTDTQYF. The CDR3 DNA reads as TGTGCCAGCAGCCAAGGGTCGGATACAGATACGCAGTATTTT.

The CDR3 DNA follows: TGCGCCAGCAGCTTTGTTGGGACAGGGACTGATGGCTACACCTTC. The encoded protein is CASSFVGTGTDGYTF. This sequence joins TRBV5-1 and TRBJ1-2, with TRBD1 identical over 9 bases. This CDR3 has 15 residues. V trimming: 2 bases; J trimming: 6 bases; junction bases outside the gene matches: 8. Germline CDR1 reads SGHRS; CDR2 reads YFSETQ.